These T cell receptor beta chains were read from a single sample in a study of CD8 T cells in ankylosing spondylitis. TCRdb re-derived calls from the 5' RACE reads in MiXCR, one entry per CDR3 protein. The data show some 87,000 distinct CDR3 sequences, roughly 8.8% seen once. The sample taken for sequencing was blood, either unsorted or a sorted T cell fraction (not recorded which). Receptor source: a male donor with ankylosing spondylitis or in good health (not recorded which). Both conserved end residues are part of each CDR3. A D gene is named only where the DNA matches it firmly. Clone size is given for some rows only: seen once, a few or many times, or a class if the clone is expanded.

D gene,V gene,J gene,clone size,CDR3 DNA,CDR3 protein
TRBD2,TRBV2,TRBJ2-5,many,TGTGCCAGCAGCCTAGCGGGAGTCCAAGAGACCCAGTACTTC,CASSLAGVQETQYF
NA,TRBV6-5,TRBJ2-5,many,TGTGCCAGCGGAGTCCTGAAGCGGGCCCAGTACTTC,CASGVLKRAQYF
TRBD1,TRBV19,TRBJ1-1,NA,TGTGCCAGTAGTCTCAGCCCCTACGGACAGGGGAGAACTGAAGCTTTCTTT,CASSLSPYGQGRTEAFF
NA,TRBV15,TRBJ1-6,many,TGTGCCACCAGCACCGAGAAAGGGGCCCCCTCACCCCTCCACTTT,CATSTEKGAPSPLHF
NA,TRBV5-1,TRBJ2-5,many,TGCGCCAGCAGCTTGGGGGCAGGTTCCCAAGAGACCCAGTACTTC,CASSLGAGSQETQYF
TRBD2,TRBV5-1,TRBJ2-2,many,TGCGCCAGCAGCTGGACTAGCCCAAGGACCGGGGAGCTGTTTTTT,CASSWTSPRTGELFF
NA,TRBV30,TRBJ2-7,many,TGTGCCTGGAGTGTAACCAGGGCAAACGAGCAGTACTTC,CAWSVTRANEQYF
NA,TRBV6-1,TRBJ2-2,many,TGTGCCAGCAGTCCCCGTGGGAGGGGGCAGGCGAACACCGGGGAGCTGTTTTTT,CASSPRGRGQANTGELFF
NA,TRBV5-4,TRBJ2-6,NA,TGTGCCAGCAGCTTGCTATACCGAAGTACGGGACGTTCCTCTGGGGCCAACGTCCTGACTTTC,CASSLLYRSTGRSSGANVLTF
NA,TRBV7-2,TRBJ2-7,NA,TGTGCCAGCAGCAGCCTGGGACGGTCCTACGAGCAGTACTTC,CASSSLGRSYEQYF